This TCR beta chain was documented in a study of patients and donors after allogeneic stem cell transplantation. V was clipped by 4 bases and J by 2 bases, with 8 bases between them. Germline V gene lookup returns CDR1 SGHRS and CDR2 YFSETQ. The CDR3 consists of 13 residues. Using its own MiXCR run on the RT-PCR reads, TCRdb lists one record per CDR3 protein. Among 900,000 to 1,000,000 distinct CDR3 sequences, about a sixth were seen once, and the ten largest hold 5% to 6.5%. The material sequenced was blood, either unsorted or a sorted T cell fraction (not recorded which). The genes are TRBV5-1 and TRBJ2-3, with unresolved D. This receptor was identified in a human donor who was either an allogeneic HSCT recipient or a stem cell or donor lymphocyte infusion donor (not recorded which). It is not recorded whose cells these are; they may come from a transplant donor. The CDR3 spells CASSADLTDTQYF. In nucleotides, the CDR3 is TGCGCCAGCAGCGCAGATCTCACAGATACGCAGTATTTT.